One sample yielded the 7 T cell receptor beta chains listed below, sequenced in a study of radiotherapy plus CTLA-4 blockade in lung cancer. Repertoires were generated with immunoSEQ multiplex PCR, while TCRdb's copy carries only in-frame clones and drops some. This sample has 11,000 to 15,000 clones, with approximately 89% found just once. Sequenced here: peripheral blood, sampled from a patient treated with radiotherapy plus ipilimumab. The origin of the receptors is a human donor with non-small cell lung cancer that progressed on radiotherapy plus ipilimumab. Some clones in this sample may be carry-over from other donors' samples.

The chain uses TRBV7-2 and TRBJ1-4, with TRBD1 matching over 10 bases. The CDR3 runs 14 residues. Germline assignment: CDR1 SGHTA and CDR2 FQGNSA. Losses at the gene ends were 6 bases for V and 4 bases for J; bases not matched to a gene: 2. For the CDR3, the DNA is TGTGCCAGCAGGCGGGACAGGGGTAATGAAAAACTGTTTTTT. Translated: CASRRDRGNEKLFF. Filled out from reference TRBV7-2 and TRBJ1-4, the complete variable domain reads GAGVSQSPSNKVTEKGKDVELRCDPISGHTALYWYRQSLGQGLEFLIYFQGNSAPDKSGLPSDRFSAERTGGSVSTLTIQRTQQEDSAVYLCASRRDRGNEKLFFGSGTQLSVL.

The CDR3 is CASRLVQAGTEAFF. In DNA form, the CDR3 reads TGTGCAAGTCGCTTAGTACAGGCGGGAACTGAAGCTTTCTTT. The rearrangement uses TRBV12-2 and TRBJ1-1. TRBV12-2 is classified as a pseudogene. The CDR3 length is 14 residues.

This chain joins TRBV6-4 and TRBJ2-2, with D unresolved. Trimming cost V 0 bases and J 0 bases, with 5 bases left between them. There are 15 residues in the CDR3. Germline V CDR1 and CDR2: MRHNA, SNTAGT. The CDR3 bases are TGTGCCAGCAGTGACTCGTCGGCGAACACCGGGGAGCTGTTTTTT. Its protein product is CASSDSSANTGELFF.

The V and J genes are TRBV11-2 and TRBJ2-6; no clear D. The CDR3 sequence is 17 residues long. The germline V gene encodes CDR1 SGHAT and CDR2 FQNNGV. The V end lost 1 base, the J end lost 0 bases, and 10 bases lay between the germline ends. The CDR3 spells CASSLGPASSGANVLTF. CDR3 nucleotide sequence: TGTGCCAGCAGCTTAGGGCCCGCTAGCTCTGGGGCCAACGTCCTGACTTTC.

The rearrangement uses TRBV19 and TRBJ2-7, with a weak D call TRBD2 (6 bases). Trimming pared 5 bases from V and 1 base from J, leaving 12 bases between. CDR3 length equals 14 residues. CDR1 is LNHDA and CDR2 is SQIVND in the germline V gene (reference sequence). The CDR3 sequence is CASSSSVRSYEQYF. In DNA, the CDR3 is TGTGCCAGTAGTTCTAGCGTGAGATCCTACGAGCAGTACTTC.

This clone was recorded a few times. The chain is built from TRBV4-1 and TRBJ1-2, with a possible D match to TRBD1 (6 bases). The length of the CDR3 is 16 residues. Trimming stripped 0 bases from V and 0 bases from J, with 11 bases between. CDR1 is MGHRA and CDR2 is YSYEKL in the germline V gene. Here the CDR3 reads CASSQEGGYTNYGYTF. As DNA, the CDR3 is TGCGCCAGCAGCCAAGAAGGGGGATATACTAACTATGGCTACACCTTC.

The chain links TRBV10-1 to TRBJ2-7, with 7 bases aligning to TRBD2. The trim removed 10 bases at V and 1 base at J, leaving 22 bases unmatched. This CDR3 has 18 amino acids. Germline-derived CDR1 and CDR2 are WNHNN and SYGVQD (reference sequence). In DNA, the CDR3 is TGCGCCACGGTGGGGTGTGGGGCGTATGGGGGGGGGTCCTACGAGCAGTACTTC. It specifies CATVGCGAYGGGSYEQYF.